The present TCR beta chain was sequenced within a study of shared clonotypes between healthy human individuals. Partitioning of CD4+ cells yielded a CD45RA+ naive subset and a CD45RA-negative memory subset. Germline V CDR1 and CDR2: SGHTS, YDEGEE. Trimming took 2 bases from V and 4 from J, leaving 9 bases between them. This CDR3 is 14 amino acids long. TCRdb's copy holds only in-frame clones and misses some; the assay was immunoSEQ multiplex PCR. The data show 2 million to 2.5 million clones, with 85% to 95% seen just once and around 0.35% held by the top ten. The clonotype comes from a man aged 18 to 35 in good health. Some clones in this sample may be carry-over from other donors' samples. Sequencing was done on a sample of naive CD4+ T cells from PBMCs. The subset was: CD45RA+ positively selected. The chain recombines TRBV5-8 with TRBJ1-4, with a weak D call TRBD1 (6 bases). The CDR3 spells CASSFRQVNEKLFF. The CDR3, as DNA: TGTGCCAGCAGCTTTCGACAGGTTAATGAAAAACTGTTTTTT. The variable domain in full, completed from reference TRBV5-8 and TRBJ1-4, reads EAGVTQSPTHLIKTRGQQATLRCSPISGHTSVYWYQQALGLGLQFLLWYDEGEERNRGNFPPRFSGRQFPNYSSELNVNALELEDSALYLCASSFRQVNEKLFFGSGTQLSVL.